This T cell receptor beta chain was obtained from a study of blood T cell repertoires in COVID-19. Study-wide background: Both acute and convalescent COVID-19 samples were obtained from the United States, Italy and Spain. PBMCs, B-cell-depleted T cells, or T cells provided the cDNA or gDNA that made up the material.

As processed by the authors: Amplification of reference gene primers was used by the study to estimate nucleated cell counts. The method was immunoSEQ multiplex PCR; TCRdb's version includes in-frame clones alone and lacks a portion of them. V and J calls and clone size come straight from that table; D and trimming were deduced from the DNA. The data contain 200,000 to 250,000 clones, 88% of them singletons. Trimming shortened V by 2 bases and J by 1 base, and 6 bases separated the two germline ends. The CDR3 is made up of 14 amino acids. The germline V gene has CDR1 SGHRS and CDR2 YFSETQ. The sequencing input was peripheral blood. The sequence was collected from a woman aged 60-70 years with acute or convalescent COVID-19. This chain joins TRBV5-1 and TRBJ2-2; no reliable D call. The CDR3 DNA reads TGCGCCAGCAGCTTTCCAGGGAACACCGGGGAGCTGTTTTTT. This translates into CASSFPGNTGELFF.